A selection of T cell receptor beta chains follows, all from one sample in a study of T cells after yellow fever vaccination. TCRdb passed the 5' RACE reads through MiXCR, listing each CDR3 protein once. Among around 160,000 distinct CDR3 sequences listed, 6% to 7.5% were seen once. Specimen: CD4+ T cells sorted from PBMCs, collected 5 to 6 days after the first yellow fever vaccination. Every receptor here comes from a man aged 18 to 30 who received the YFV17D yellow fever vaccine. Both conserved end residues are part of each CDR3. The order of the fields is V gene, D gene, clone size, J gene, CDR3 protein, CDR3 DNA. A D gene is named only where the DNA matches it firmly. Clone size, where shown, is once, few, many, or a class for clones that have expanded.

v_call: TRBV12-3/TRBV12-4; d_call: NA; clone_size: many; j_call: TRBJ2-3; cdr3_aa: CASSFGGDTQYF; cdr3_nt: TGTGCCAGCAGTTTTGGGGGAGATACGCAGTATTTT
v_call: TRBV7-9; d_call: TRBD1; clone_size: NA; j_call: TRBJ1-2; cdr3_aa: CASSLAGTETNYGYTF; cdr3_nt: TGTGCCAGCAGCTTAGCCGGGACAGAAACTAACTATGGCTACACCTTC
v_call: TRBV20-1; d_call: NA; clone_size: NA; j_call: TRBJ2-5; cdr3_aa: CSAIRGPQETQYF; cdr3_nt: TGCAGTGCTATCCGGGGGCCCCAAGAGACCCAGTACTTC
v_call: TRBV27; d_call: TRBD1; clone_size: many; j_call: TRBJ2-7; cdr3_aa: CASSLNWDSYEQYF; cdr3_nt: TGTGCCAGCAGTTTAAACTGGGACAGCTACGAGCAGTACTTC
v_call: TRBV4-1; d_call: NA; clone_size: many; j_call: TRBJ1-5; cdr3_aa: CASSQGPWEPQHF; cdr3_nt: TGCGCCAGCAGCCAAGGCCCCTGGGAGCCCCAGCATTTT
v_call: TRBV5-1; d_call: TRBD1; clone_size: few; j_call: TRBJ2-4; cdr3_aa: CASSLGTGDIQYF; cdr3_nt: TGCGCCAGCAGCCTAGGGACAGGGGACATTCAGTACTTC
v_call: TRBV19; d_call: TRBD1; clone_size: few; j_call: TRBJ1-6; cdr3_aa: CASQDRGFVTLHF; cdr3_nt: TGTGCCAGCCAGGACAGGGGGTTTGTAACCCTCCACTTT
v_call: TRBV24-1; d_call: TRBD2; clone_size: many; j_call: TRBJ2-2; cdr3_aa: CATSGTSGENTGELFF; cdr3_nt: TGTGCCACCAGTGGGACTAGCGGGGAGAACACCGGGGAGCTGTTTTTT
v_call: TRBV29-1; d_call: NA; clone_size: many; j_call: TRBJ2-2; cdr3_aa: CSVASDIPPGELFF; cdr3_nt: TGCAGCGTTGCGTCAGACATTCCACCCGGGGAGCTGTTTTTT
v_call: TRBV7-9; d_call: NA; clone_size: few; j_call: TRBJ2-2; cdr3_aa: CLPDNTGELFF; cdr3_nt: TGTCTACCCGATAACACCGGGGAGCTGTTTTTT
v_call: TRBV28; d_call: NA; clone_size: many; j_call: TRBJ1-1; cdr3_aa: CASSLRPGSRDTEAFF; cdr3_nt: TGTGCCAGCAGTTTAAGGCCCGGGAGCAGGGACACTGAAGCTTTCTTT
v_call: TRBV7-9; d_call: TRBD1; clone_size: NA; j_call: TRBJ1-1; cdr3_aa: CASSLDRTGNTEAFF; cdr3_nt: TGTGCCAGCAGCTTAGATCGGACAGGGAACACTGAAGCTTTCTTT
v_call: TRBV2; d_call: NA; clone_size: NA; j_call: TRBJ1-1; cdr3_aa: CASREQGEAFF; cdr3_nt: TGTGCCAGCAGGGAGCAGGGGGAAGCTTTCTTT
v_call: TRBV7-3; d_call: NA; clone_size: many; j_call: TRBJ2-2; cdr3_aa: CASSLRPIRQALDTGELFF; cdr3_nt: TGTGCCAGCAGCTTACGCCCTATCAGACAGGCCCTGGACACCGGGGAGCTGTTTTTT
v_call: TRBV4-2; d_call: TRBD1; clone_size: NA; j_call: TRBJ1-2; cdr3_aa: CASSQELQGAYGYTF; cdr3_nt: TGTGCCAGCAGCCAAGAATTACAGGGGGCCTATGGCTACACCTTC
v_call: TRBV29-1; d_call: NA; clone_size: few; j_call: TRBJ2-7; cdr3_aa: CSVVFGRGPYEQYF; cdr3_nt: TGCAGCGTTGTGTTTGGGAGGGGGCCTTACGAGCAGTACTTC
v_call: TRBV5-1; d_call: TRBD1; clone_size: many; j_call: TRBJ1-1; cdr3_aa: CASSLRDRGKNTEAFF; cdr3_nt: TGCGCCAGCAGCTTGCGGGACAGGGGGAAAAACACTGAAGCTTTCTTT
v_call: TRBV19; d_call: NA; clone_size: many; j_call: TRBJ2-1; cdr3_aa: CASSRARRRDEQFF; cdr3_nt: TGTGCCAGTAGTCGGGCTCGGCGCCGGGATGAGCAGTTCTTC
v_call: TRBV7-3; d_call: TRBD2; clone_size: many; j_call: TRBJ2-1; cdr3_aa: CASSLTFPAGVGVNEQFF; cdr3_nt: TGTGCCAGCAGCTTAACGTTTCCAGCGGGGGTTGGGGTAAATGAGCAGTTCTTC
v_call: TRBV20-1; d_call: NA; clone_size: many; j_call: TRBJ2-1; cdr3_aa: CSAGRDAGISEQFF; cdr3_nt: TGCAGTGCCGGCCGGGACGCTGGTATTAGTGAGCAGTTCTTC
v_call: TRBV6-5; d_call: NA; clone_size: many; j_call: TRBJ2-1; cdr3_aa: CASSSLVGNEQFF; cdr3_nt: TGTGCCAGCAGTTCACTCGTCGGCAATGAGCAGTTCTTC
v_call: TRBV19; d_call: NA; clone_size: NA; j_call: TRBJ2-5; cdr3_aa: CASSTYIHPGQTQYF; cdr3_nt: TGTGCCAGTAGTACTTACATTCATCCGGGGCAGACCCAGTACTTC